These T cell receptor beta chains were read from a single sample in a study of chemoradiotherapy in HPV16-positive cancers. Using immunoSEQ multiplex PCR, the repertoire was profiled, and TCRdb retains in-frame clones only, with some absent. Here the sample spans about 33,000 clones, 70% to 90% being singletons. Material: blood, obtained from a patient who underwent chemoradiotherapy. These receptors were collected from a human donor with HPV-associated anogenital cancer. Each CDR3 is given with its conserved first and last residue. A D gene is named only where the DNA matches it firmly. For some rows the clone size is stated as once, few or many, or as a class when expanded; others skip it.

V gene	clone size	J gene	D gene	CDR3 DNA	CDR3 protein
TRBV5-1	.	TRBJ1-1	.	TGCGCCAGCAGTCAGGGAGGATTTGACACTGAAGCTTTCTTT	CASSQGGFDTEAFF
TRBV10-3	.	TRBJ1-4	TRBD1	TGTGCCATCAGTCCAGTCCCGGGACAGGGGGATGAAAAACTGTTTTTT	CAISPVPGQGDEKLFF
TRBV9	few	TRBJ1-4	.	TGTGCCAGCAGCGCTACAGATACTAATGAAAAACTGTTTTTT	CASSATDTNEKLFF
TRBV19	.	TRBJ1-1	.	TGTGCCAGTAGTATAGCTTCGGGGACAGAAGCTTTCTTT	CASSIASGTEAFF
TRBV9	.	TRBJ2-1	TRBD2	TGTGCCAGCAGCGTAGACCCGTTGGGCGGGGGTTACAATGAGCAGTTCTTC	CASSVDPLGGGYNEQFF
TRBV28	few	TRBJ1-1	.	TGTGCCAGCAGTTTCGGAATGGCTGAAGCTTTCTTT	CASSFGMAEAFF
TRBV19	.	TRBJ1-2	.	TGTGCCAGCGACTCCTCATATGGCTACACCTTC	CASDSSYGYTF
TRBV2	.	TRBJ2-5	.	TGTGCCAGCAGCGGGGAAGAGACCCAGTACTTC	CASSGEETQYF
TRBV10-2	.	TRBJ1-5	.	TGCGCCAGCCGGGTCTCGAGCAATCAGCCCCAGCATTTT	CASRVSSNQPQHF
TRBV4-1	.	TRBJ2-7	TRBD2	TGCGCCAGCAGCCAGTCACTAGCGGGGACTTACGAGCAGTACTTC	CASSQSLAGTYEQYF
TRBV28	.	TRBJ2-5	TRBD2	TGTGCCAGCAGTTATCTAGCGGGGGGGCACGTGACCCAGTACTTC	CASSYLAGGHVTQYF
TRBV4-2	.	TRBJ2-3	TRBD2	TGTGCCAGCAGCCAACAGCCGACTAGCGGGGGGGCCACGGATACGCAGTATTTT	CASSQQPTSGGATDTQYF
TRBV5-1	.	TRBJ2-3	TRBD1	TGCGCCAGCAGCACAGGGACAGGGAGAGCAGATACGCAGTATTTT	CASSTGTGRADTQYF
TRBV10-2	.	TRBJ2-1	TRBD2	TGCGCCAGCAGTGGACTAGCGGGGGTCAATGAGCAGTTCTTC	CASSGLAGVNEQFF
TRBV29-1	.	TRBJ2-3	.	TGCAGCGTTGCGAGGGGACTCCGCACAGATACGCAGTATTTT	CSVARGLRTDTQYF
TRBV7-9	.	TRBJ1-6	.	TGTGCCAGCAGCGCCCCGGGAGCAGCACCCCTCCACTTT	CASSAPGAAPLHF
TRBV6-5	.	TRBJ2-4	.	TGTGCCAGCAGCCCCGCCCAGGCGGGGAAAAACATTCAGTACTTC	CASSPAQAGKNIQYF
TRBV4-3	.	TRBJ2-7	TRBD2	TGCGCCAGCAGCCACTTAGCGGGTTCTAGCTCCTACGAGCAGTACTTC	CASSHLAGSSSYEQYF
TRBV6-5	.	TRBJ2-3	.	TGTGCCAGTTACAGGGATCTCCACAACACAGATACGCAGTATTTT	CASYRDLHNTDTQYF
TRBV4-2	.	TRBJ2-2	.	TGTGCCAGCAGCCAAGACTTGAACGGGGGCACCGGGGAGCTGTTTTTT	CASSQDLNGGTGELFF
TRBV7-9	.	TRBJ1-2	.	TGTGCCAGCAGCTTTGATCTTGCTGGCTACACCTTC	CASSFDLAGYTF
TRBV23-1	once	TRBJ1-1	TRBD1	TGCGCCAGCAGTCCCGTGAACAGGGGAATTATGAACACTGAAGCTTTCTTT	CASSPVNRGIMNTEAFF
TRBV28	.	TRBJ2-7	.	TGTGCCAGCAGTGGGGAATATCTCAGGGAGCAGTACTTC	CASSGEYLREQYF
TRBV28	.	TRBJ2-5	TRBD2	TGTGCCAGCAGTGCGCTAGCGGGGGACCAAGAGACCCAGTACTTC	CASSALAGDQETQYF
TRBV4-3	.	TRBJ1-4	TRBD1	TGCGCCAGCAGCGAAAACCCACAGGGGGTTAATGAAAAACTGTTTTTT	CASSENPQGVNEKLFF
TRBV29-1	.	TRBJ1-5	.	TGCAGCGTTGAAGGGGACAATCAGCCCCAGCATTTT	CSVEGDNQPQHF
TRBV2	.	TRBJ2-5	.	TGTGCCAGCAGGGGGGGGGCCGGGGAGACCCAGTACTTC	CASRGGAGETQYF
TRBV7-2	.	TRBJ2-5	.	TGTGCCAGCAGCTTACCCGGTGGTCGAGAGACCCAGTACTTC	CASSLPGGRETQYF
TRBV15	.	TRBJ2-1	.	TGTGCCACCAGCAGCATCTACAATGAGCAGTTCTTC	CATSSIYNEQFF